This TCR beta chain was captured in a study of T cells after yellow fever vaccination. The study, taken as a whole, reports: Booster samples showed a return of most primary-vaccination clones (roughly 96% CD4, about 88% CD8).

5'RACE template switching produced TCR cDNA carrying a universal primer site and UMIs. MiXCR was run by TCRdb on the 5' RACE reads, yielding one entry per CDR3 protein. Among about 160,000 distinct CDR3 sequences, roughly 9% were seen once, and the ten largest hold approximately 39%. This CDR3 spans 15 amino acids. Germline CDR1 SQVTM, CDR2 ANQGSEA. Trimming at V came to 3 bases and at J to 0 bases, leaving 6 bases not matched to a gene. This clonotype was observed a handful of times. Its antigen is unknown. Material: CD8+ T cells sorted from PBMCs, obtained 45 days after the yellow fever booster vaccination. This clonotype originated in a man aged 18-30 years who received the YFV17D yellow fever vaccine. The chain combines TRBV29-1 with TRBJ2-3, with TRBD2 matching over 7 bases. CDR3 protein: CSVEAGRGSTDTQYF. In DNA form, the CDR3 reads TGCAGCGTTGAGGCGGGGAGGGGTAGCACAGATACGCAGTATTTT.